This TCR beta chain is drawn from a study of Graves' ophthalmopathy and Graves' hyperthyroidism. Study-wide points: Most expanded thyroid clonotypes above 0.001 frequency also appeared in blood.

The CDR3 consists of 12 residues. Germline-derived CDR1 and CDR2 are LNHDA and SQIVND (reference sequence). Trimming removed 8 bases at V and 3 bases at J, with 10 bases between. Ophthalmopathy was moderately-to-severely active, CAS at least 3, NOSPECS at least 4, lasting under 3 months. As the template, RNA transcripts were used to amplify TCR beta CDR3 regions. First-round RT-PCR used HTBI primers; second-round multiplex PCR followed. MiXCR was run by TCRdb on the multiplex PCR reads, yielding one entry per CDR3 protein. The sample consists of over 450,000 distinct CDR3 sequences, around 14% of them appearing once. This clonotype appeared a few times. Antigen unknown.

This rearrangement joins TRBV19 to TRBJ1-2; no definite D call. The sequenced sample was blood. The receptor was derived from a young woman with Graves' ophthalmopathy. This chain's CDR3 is CASLGLHYGYTF. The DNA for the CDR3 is TGTGCCAGTTTGGGCCTTCACTATGGCTACACCTTC.